These T cell receptor beta chains were read from a single sample in a study of T cell responses to AZD1222 COVID-19 vaccine. Sequencing used immunoSEQ multiplex PCR; TCRdb keeps in-frame clones, though not all of them. The table records some 120,000 clones, approximately 88% of them present only once. The input for sequencing was peripheral blood, taken on day 0 of MenACWY control vaccination. The receptor source for this set is an adult in good health. The CDR3 runs from the conserved cysteine through the conserved F or W. The D gene is left open where the match is weak. The size entry is marked missing in some rows and otherwise reads once, few, many or a size class.

- | - | TRBJ1-2 | TRBV9 | TGTGCCAGCAGCCCCCGTCCGGCCGGCGACTCTCGCCTTGACTATGGCTACACCTTC | CASSPRPAGDSRLDYGYTF
TRBD1 | few | TRBJ1-1 | TRBV18 | TGTGCCAGCTCACCACTCCGGACAGGGGAAGCTTTCTTT | CASSPLRTGEAFF
- | - | TRBJ2-7 | TRBV7-9 | TGTGCCAGCAGCTTTCGCGCAGACGAATACGAGCAGTACTTC | CASSFRADEYEQYF
TRBD2 | - | TRBJ2-1 | TRBV4-1 | TGCGCCAGCAGCCCCACCCCCCCTCTAGCGGGAGTATCCTACAATGAGCAGTTCTTC | CASSPTPPLAGVSYNEQFF
- | - | TRBJ1-5 | TRBV19 | TGTGCCAGTCAAGACCGGTTTAATCAGCCCCAGCATTTT | CASQDRFNQPQHF
TRBD1 | once | TRBJ1-4 | TRBV29-1 | TGCAGCGTCACAGGGGAGGGGGAAAAACTGTTTTTT | CSVTGEGEKLFF
- | once | TRBJ2-7 | TRBV7-2 | TGTGCCAGCAGCCCCTCGTGGGGGACGTTCTCCTACGAGCAGTACTTC | CASSPSWGTFSYEQYF
TRBD2 | - | TRBJ2-7 | TRBV4-1 | TGCGCCAGCAGCCAACCAGCGGGAGTTCCCAACGAGCAGTACTTC | CASSQPAGVPNEQYF
TRBD2 | - | TRBJ2-3 | TRBV5-6 | TGTGCCAGCAGTTTGAGCGGGAGCTACACAGATACGCAGTATTTT | CASSLSGSYTDTQYF
TRBD1 | - | TRBJ2-7 | TRBV28 | TGTGCCACCCGCCGACAGGGAGTGTCCTACGAGCAGTACTTC | CATRRQGVSYEQYF
- | few | TRBJ1-6 | TRBV11-2 | TGTGCCAGCAGCTTAAAAGAGAATTCACCCCTCCACTTT | CASSLKENSPLHF
- | - | TRBJ1-1 | TRBV19 | TGTGCCAGTAGTATCTCGACGGGTGGGACTGAAGCTTTCTTT | CASSISTGGTEAFF
- | - | TRBJ2-1 | TRBV28 | TGTGCCAGCATGTTTAGACGGACAGCTAACAATGAGCAGTTCTTC | CASMFRRTANNEQFF
TRBD2 | - | TRBJ2-7 | TRBV11-2 | TGTGCCAGCAGCTCATGGACTAGCGGGATCGAGCAGTACTTC | CASSSWTSGIEQYF
- | - | TRBJ2-5 | TRBV10-2 | TGCGCCAGTTACATGGACGGGTACCAAGAGACCCAGTACTTC | CASYMDGYQETQYF
TRBD2 | - | TRBJ2-2 | TRBV7-8 | TGTGCCAGCGGACTACTAGCGGGAGGGCCAGGCGGGGAGCTGTTTTTT | CASGLLAGGPGGELFF
TRBD1 | - | TRBJ2-7 | TRBV28 | TGTGCCAGCAGTTTTTGGACAGGGGTCTCCTACGAGCAGTACTTC | CASSFWTGVSYEQYF
- | - | TRBJ1-2 | TRBV29-1 | TGCAGCGATACGGCTTGGCTCTCTGGCTACACCTTC | CSDTAWLSGYTF
- | few | TRBJ1-1 | TRBV5-1 | TGCGCCAGCACCAAGTCGGTCGTGGACACTGAAGCTTTCTTT | CASTKSVVDTEAFF